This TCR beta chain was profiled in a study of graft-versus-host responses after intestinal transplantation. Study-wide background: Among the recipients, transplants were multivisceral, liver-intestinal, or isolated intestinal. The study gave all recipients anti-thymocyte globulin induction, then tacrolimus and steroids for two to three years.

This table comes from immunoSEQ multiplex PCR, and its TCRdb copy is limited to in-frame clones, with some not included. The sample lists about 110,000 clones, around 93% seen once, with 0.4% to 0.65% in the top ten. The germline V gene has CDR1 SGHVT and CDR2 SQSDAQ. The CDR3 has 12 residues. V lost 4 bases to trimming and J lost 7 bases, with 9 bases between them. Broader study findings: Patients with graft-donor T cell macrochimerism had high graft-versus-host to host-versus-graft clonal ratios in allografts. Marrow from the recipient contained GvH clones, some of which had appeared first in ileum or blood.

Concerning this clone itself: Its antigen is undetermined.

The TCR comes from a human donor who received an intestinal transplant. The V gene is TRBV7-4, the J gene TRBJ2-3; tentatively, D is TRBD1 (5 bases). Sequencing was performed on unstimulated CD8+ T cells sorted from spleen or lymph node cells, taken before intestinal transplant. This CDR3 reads CASSCKGNTQYF. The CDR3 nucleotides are TGTGCCAGCAGCTGCAAGGGGAATACGCAGTATTTT.